This section outlines one T cell receptor (beta chain) sequence together with its context. Its antigen is currently not known. Within one base of it there is no much larger clone, and no base qualities were kept. The data derive from a study of memory CD4+ T cells and cytomegalovirus serostatus (dated by TCRdb to the late 2010s). About the full investigation: The cohort included approximately 35 healthy adults from Belgium, of whom 9 were CMV seropositive and 24 were CMV seronegative. To replicate a published TCR-based CMV serostatus classifier, the researchers sequenced the CD4+ memory TCRbeta repertoires of a Belgian cohort whose cytomegalovirus serostatus was known.

The Quick-DNA Microprep Kit was used to extract genomic DNA from the sorted cells. Amplification of TCRbeta DNA was done with the immunoSEQ hsTCRbeta kit, following the protocol from the manufacturer. An Illumina MiSeq instrument was used to sequence the TCRbeta libraries. Under the source paper's analysis protocol: Removing out-of-frame sequences left approximately 2,000,000 distinct TCRbeta sequences, an average of roughly 68,000 per individual. Each individual was scored according to the count of fewer than 200 previously reported CMV-associated TCRbeta sequences and the total productive distinct TCRbeta count. A beta-binomial model was reimplemented in Python, and random forests from scikit-learn, run with default parameters, were trained on data from the US cohort. Classifier performance on the Belgian cohort was reported as the median AUC with percentile confidence intervals calculated over 10,000 bootstrap iterations. TCRdb stores this immuneACCESS table with in-frame sequences only. Part of the clones is absent; in the studies checked, under half of the shortfall reflects unresolved V genes, and no reason is known for the rest. Clone size and V and J calls were adopted from that table, with D and trimming inferred from the DNA. The sample table contains some 35,000 clones; only one count was recorded for 79% of them. The ten biggest clones cover over 4.5% of the sample.

CDR1 is given as SGHVS and CDR2 as FNYEAQ, both from the germline V gene. For this chain, trimming is 7 bases at the V end and 9 bases at the J end, and the number of junction bases without a gene match is 5. Reading from cysteine to phenylalanine, the CDR3 counts 13 amino acids. The sequence is cut down to CDR3 DNA, 39 bases in frame from base 1. Single viable CD3+CD4+CD8-CD45RO+ cells were sorted as memory CD4+ T cells on a FACSAria II. CMV serostatus was determined with a Roche Elecsys assay detecting serum IgG against CMV pp150, pp28, p38 and p52. After the samples were thawed, total CD4+ T cells were enriched through positive selection using CD4 magnetic microbeads. The samples came from a different study that was designed specifically to examine the CD4+ T cell memory repertoire. Peripheral blood mononuclear cells were isolated and cryopreserved according to standard operating procedures, and serum was kept at -80 degrees C. CD3-PerCP (BW264/56), CD4-APC (RPA-T4), CD45RO-PE (UCHT1) and CD8-Pacific Orange (3B5) antibodies were used for staining, and non-viable cells were excluded with Sytox blue.

General study outcomes and caveats: The results were interpreted as suggesting that the CMV-associated TCR signature is largely present in the CD4+ memory repertoire. Only CD4+CD45RO+ memory cells were sequenced, in contrast to the original study, which included naive and memory CD4+ and CD8+ populations. For predicting CMV serostatus, the median bootstrapped AUC was 0.95 using the original framework and about 0.89 using a US-trained random forest. A median bootstrapped AUC of roughly 0.95 with a 95% CI of 0.76-1.00 was achieved on the Belgian cohort by the original-framework classifier. Among the 150 or so previously reported CMV-associated TCRbeta sequences, about 71 showed up in the CD4+ memory repertoires, with each one found in between one and five individuals.

The chain links TRBV7-6 with TRBJ1-6, with 8 junctional bases fitting TRBD1. The origin of this receptor is an adult in good health and CMV-seropositive. Material: memory CD4+ T cells from blood. The CDR3 here reads CASKRTGPSPLHF. The nucleotides read TGTGCCAGCAAACGGACAGGGCCTTCACCCCTCCACTTT.